This TCR beta chain was captured by sequencing in a study of neurological immune-mediated disorders. The V end lost 0 bases, the J end lost 11 bases, and 15 bases lay between the germline ends. Germline CDR1 reads DFQATT; CDR2 reads SNEGSKA (reference sequence). CDR3 length: 13 amino acids. Time point given: longitudinal time-point 2. Each CDR3 protein gets one entry after TCRdb re-called the 5' RACE reads with MiXCR. The sample has about 80,000 distinct CDR3 sequences, 5% to 6.5% seen once. This clonotype was seen ten or more times. Antigen unknown. Broader study findings: Grouping of repertoires by phylogeny put those of 18 of 34 multiple sclerosis patients into a single related-CDR3 cluster, a possible signature.

The receptor was derived from a woman aged 55 to 70 with multiple sclerosis. The sample consisted of PBMCs. This rearrangement joins TRBV20-1 to TRBJ2-3; TRBD2 might be the D (5 bases). This CDR3 reads CSARDFRGQKQYF. CDR3 sequence (DNA): TGCAGTGCTAGAGATTTTCGCGGGCAAAAGCAGTATTTT.